The 10 T cell receptor beta chains given below trace back to one sample, sequenced in a study of cytomegalovirus exposure and HLA in healthy donors. With 60 Vbeta and 13 Jbeta primers, the PCR was carried out. TCRdb's table, derived via immunoSEQ multiplex PCR, lists solely in-frame clones and lacks some. The sample yields 120,000 or so clones, about 71% seen once. Sequencing was performed on PBMCs. Source of these receptors: a woman in her forties or fifties in good health and CMV-seronegative.

The J gene is TRBJ2-7, the V gene TRBV6-6; 9 nucleotides agree with TRBD2. The ends lost 8 bases at V and 3 bases at J; junction bases unmatched: 5. Per the germline V gene, CDR1 is MNHNY and CDR2 is SVGAGI (reference sequence). This CDR3 spans 13 amino acids. CDR3 in amino acids: CASGTSGFYEQYF. The CDR3 DNA reads as TGTGCCAGCGGTACTAGCGGGTTCTACGAGCAGTACTTC.

The chain is built from TRBV21-1 and TRBJ2-3; TRBD1, the table's D call, was not compared with the DNA. TRBV21-1 represents a pseudogene. This CDR3 has 12 amino acids. CDR3 loop: CASSWHTDTQYF. The DNA for the CDR3 is TGTGCCAGCAGCTGGCACACAGATACGCAGTATTTT.

This chain connects TRBV25-1 to TRBJ2-2; D gene unclear. The germline V and J ends were trimmed by 3 bases and 6 bases, with 5 bases remaining between them. The germline gives CDR1 MGHDK, CDR2 SYGVNS. CDR3 size: 12 residues. In nucleotides, the CDR3 is TGTGCCAGCAGTGACCCCTCCGGGGAGCTGTTTTTT. It yields the protein CASSDPSGELFF.

This clone came up once. The chain links TRBV14 to TRBJ2-1; the match to TRBD2 covers 9 bases. V shed 4 bases, J shed 4 bases, and the junction held 5 bases outside the gene matches. Per the germline V gene, CDR1 is SGHDN and CDR2 is FVKESK. There are 15 residues in the CDR3. CDR3: CASSLRGRVYNEQFF. CDR3 coding DNA: TGTGCCAGCAGCCTGCGCGGGAGGGTATACAATGAGCAGTTCTTC. The complete variable domain, with remaining parts taken from reference TRBV14 and TRBJ2-1, reads EAGVTQFPSHSVIEKGQTVTLRCDPISGHDNLYWYRRVMGKEIKFLLHFVKESKQDESGMPNNRFLAERTGGTYSTLKVQPAELEDSGVYFCASSLRGRVYNEQFFGPGTRLTVL.

Only a few counts were recorded for this clone. This chain joins TRBV7-9 and TRBJ1-4, with a tentative D call TRBD1 (5 bases). The CDR3 is made up of 14 amino acids. V was trimmed by 6 bases and J by 0 bases, leaving 8 bases between them. Germline V gene data show CDR1 as SEHNR and CDR2 as FQNEAQ (reference sequence). CDR3 DNA: TGTGCCAGCAGGCGGGACTCAACTAATGAAAAACTGTTTTTT. This sequence encodes CASRRDSTNEKLFF. Filled out from reference TRBV7-9 and TRBJ1-4, the complete variable domain reads DTGVSQNPRHKITKRGQNVTFRCDPISEHNRLYWYRQTLGQGPEFLTYFQNEAQLEKSRLLSDRFSAERPKGSFSTLEIQRTEQGDSAMYLCASRRDSTNEKLFFGSGTQLSVL.

This clone was counted a few times. The chain joins TRBV30 to TRBJ2-3, with D possibly matching TRBD2 (6 bases). Germline lookup yields CDR1 GTSNPN and CDR2 SVGIG (reference sequence). This CDR3 region has 16 residues. V lost 0 bases, J lost 2 bases, and 15 bases lay in between. CDR3 protein: CAWSVLGSGYTDTQYF. CDR3 DNA sequence: TGTGCCTGGAGTGTACTAGGTAGCGGCTACACAGATACGCAGTATTTT.

The V gene is TRBV7-2, the J gene TRBJ2-5; D remains ambiguous. With 5 bases removed from V and 5 bases from J, the gap between germline ends came to 9 bases. The CDR3 consists of 12 residues. CDR1 and CDR2 (germline): SGHTA, FQGNSA. CDR3 in amino acids: CASSPFRETQYF. The CDR3 DNA sequence: TGTGCCAGCAGCCCCTTTCGGGAGACCCAGTACTTC.

In the case of this clone: An end of the junction does not agree with germline; a read error may underlie this. This rearrangement joins TRBV19 to TRBJ1-5; D perhaps matches TRBD1 (5 bases). The CDR3 runs to 15 residues. Germline values: CDR1 LNHDA, CDR2 SQIVND (reference sequence). CDR3 in DNA: TGTGCCAGTAGGATAGACAGAAATAGCAATCAGCCCCAGCATTTT. Residues: CASRIDRNSNQPQHF.

This chain uses TRBV10-1 with TRBJ2-7, with 8 positions matching TRBD1. Trimming took 5 bases from V and 5 from J; bases not matched to a gene: 2. The germline CDR1 and CDR2 sequences are WNHNN and SYGVQD (reference sequence). The CDR3 contains 12 residues. CDR3: CASSRTGNEQYF. CDR3 sequence (DNA): TGCGCCAGCAGTAGGACAGGGAACGAGCAGTACTTC.

The V and J genes are TRBV29-1 and TRBJ1-1, with 7 bases aligning to TRBD1. V trimming: 8 bases; J trimming: 10 bases; junction bases outside the gene matches: 13. The CDR3 runs to 12 residues. Germline V CDR1 and CDR2: SQVTM, ANQGSEA. In nucleotides, the CDR3 is TGCAGCACCTTATCCGGGACAGAAGGAGCTTTCTTT. Translation gives CSTLSGTEGAFF.